The 5 T cell receptor beta chains reported below all come from one sample, sequenced in a study of identical twins. TCRdb reprocessed the 5' RACE reads with MiXCR, giving one entry per CDR3 protein. The data contain roughly 1.6 million distinct CDR3 sequences, around a third of them singletons. The sample consisted of cord blood. Every receptor here comes from a newborn girl in good health.

This clonotype appeared a few times. CDR3 sequence: CASSFLAGYNTDTQYF. DNA for the CDR3: TGCGCCAGCAGCTTCCTAGCGGGATACAACACAGATACGCAGTATTTT. The chain uses TRBV5-1 and TRBJ2-3; TRBD2 agrees at 9 bases. Trimming cost V 2 bases and J 2 bases; bases outside gene matches: 6. CDR3 size: 16 residues. Germline CDR1 SGHRS, CDR2 YFSETQ. The full variable domain, completed using reference TRBV5-1 and TRBJ2-3, is KAGVTQTPRYLIKTRGQQVTLSCSPISGHRSVSWYQQTPGQGLQFLFEYFSETQRNKGNFPGRFSGRQFSNSRSEMNVSTLELGDSALYLCASSFLAGYNTDTQYFGPGTRLTVL.

The chain couples TRBV5-1 to TRBJ2-7; TRBD1 agrees at 8 bases. The germline gives CDR1 SGHRS, CDR2 YFSETQ. The CDR3 is 15 amino acids. J lost 0 bases, V lost 5 bases, and 7 bases had no gene match. CDR3 in amino acids: CASSRQGSHSYEQYF. The CDR3 DNA reads TGCGCCAGCAGTCGACAGGGGAGTCACTCCTACGAGCAGTACTTC. The full variable domain, in which reference TRBV5-1 and TRBJ2-7 provide the parts outside the CDR3, is KAGVTQTPRYLIKTRGQQVTLSCSPISGHRSVSWYQQTPGQGLQFLFEYFSETQRNKGNFPGRFSGRQFSNSRSEMNVSTLELGDSALYLCASSRQGSHSYEQYFGPGTRLTVT.

The CDR3 nucleotides are TGCGCCAGCAGCCCTCGGTGGACTAGCGGGGGATCCACCTACGAGCAGTACTTC. It yields the protein CASSPRWTSGGSTYEQYF. The chain employs TRBV5-1 and TRBJ2-7; 13 nucleotides line up with TRBD2. There are 18 residues in the CDR3. The V and J ends lost 4 bases and 2 bases, in that order; junction bases with no gene match: 12. Germline lookup yields CDR1 SGHRS and CDR2 YFSETQ.

V is TRBV6-1 and J is TRBJ1-2; D uncertain. The V and J ends lost 4 bases and 5 bases respectively, with 8 bases between them. CDR3 length equals 12 residues. CDR1 and CDR2 from the germline V gene are MNHNS and SASEGT. The CDR3 DNA sequence: TGTGCCAGCAGTGTGCGGGTGTATGGCTACACCTTC. Protein sequence: CASSVRVYGYTF.

This clonotype has only a few counts. V gene TRBV28 combines with J gene TRBJ1-2, with D tentatively TRBD1 (5 bases). Germline V lookup: CDR1 MDHEN, CDR2 SYDVKM. Trimming cost V 2 bases and J 3 bases, with 13 bases left between them. There are 15 residues in the CDR3. In DNA, the CDR3 is TGTGCCAGCAGTTTAGACTACGCGGGGGACTATGGCTACACCTTC. Translation gives CASSLDYAGDYGYTF.